These T cell receptor beta chains were read from a single sample in a study of blood T cells in healthy people across ages. Using its own MiXCR run on the 5' RACE reads, TCRdb lists one record per CDR3 protein. The table has more than 1 million distinct CDR3 sequences, roughly 45% seen once. The sample comprised blood. These receptors came from a woman aged 55-70 years in good health. CDR3s include the opening cysteine and the closing phenylalanine or tryptophan. Each record gives: V gene, J gene, clone size, D gene, CDR3 length, CDR3 DNA, CDR3 protein. A D gene is named only where the DNA matches it firmly. Clone size appears in some rows only: once, few, many, or a class for an expanded clone.

v_gene: TRBV3-1; j_gene: TRBJ2-3; abundance: .; d_gene: .; len: 17; CDR3nt: TGTGCCAGCAGCCAAGATGAGGGGGGCGGGAGCTACGTTACGCAGTATTTT; CDR3aa: CASSQDEGGGSYVTQYF
v_gene: TRBV20-1; j_gene: TRBJ2-7; abundance: .; d_gene: .; len: 16; CDR3nt: TGCAGTGCTAGACCCCTCGACAGGCTGATAATTAACGAGCAGTACTTC; CDR3aa: CSARPLDRLIINEQYF
v_gene: TRBV29-1; j_gene: TRBJ2-1; abundance: many; d_gene: TRBD1; len: 16; CDR3nt: TGCAGCGTTGAAGATCCGGACAGGACGTCCTACAATGAGCAGTTCTTC; CDR3aa: CSVEDPDRTSYNEQFF
v_gene: TRBV20-1; j_gene: TRBJ2-3; abundance: many; d_gene: TRBD1; len: 12; CDR3nt: TGCAGTGCTAGAACAGGGGCAGATACGCAGTATTTT; CDR3aa: CSARTGADTQYF
v_gene: TRBV12-5; j_gene: TRBJ2-5; abundance: .; d_gene: TRBD2; len: 14; CDR3nt: TGTGCTAGTGCTCAGCGGGGGTATGGGGAGACCCAGTACTTC; CDR3aa: CASAQRGYGETQYF
v_gene: TRBV9; j_gene: TRBJ2-5; abundance: .; d_gene: .; len: 15; CDR3nt: TGTGCCAGCAGCGTAGAAGGACAAAGGCAAGAGACCCAGTACTTC; CDR3aa: CASSVEGQRQETQYF
v_gene: TRBV12-3/TRBV12-4; j_gene: TRBJ2-7; abundance: few; d_gene: .; len: 15; CDR3nt: TGTGCCAGCAGTCTTATATCCCTCTCGGGGGACGAGCAGTACTTC; CDR3aa: CASSLISLSGDEQYF
v_gene: TRBV5-1; j_gene: TRBJ1-2; abundance: .; d_gene: .; len: 13; CDR3nt: TGCGCCAGCAGCTCCCCAGAGATCTATGGCTACACCTTC; CDR3aa: CASSSPEIYGYTF
v_gene: TRBV20-1; j_gene: TRBJ2-3; abundance: .; d_gene: .; len: 17; CDR3nt: TGCAGTGCTGCCCCGGACAGTACTAGGCCTAGCACAGATACGCAGTATTTT; CDR3aa: CSAAPDSTRPSTDTQYF
v_gene: TRBV29-1; j_gene: TRBJ2-7; abundance: .; d_gene: .; len: 13; CDR3nt: TGCAGCGTTGAACTAGTGACAAGCAATGAGCAGTACTTC; CDR3aa: CSVELVTSNEQYF
v_gene: TRBV11-2; j_gene: TRBJ2-6; abundance: .; d_gene: .; len: 16; CDR3nt: TGTGCCAGCAGCCCATCCCCTAGCTCTGGGGCCAACGTCCTGACTTTC; CDR3aa: CASSPSPSSGANVLTF
v_gene: TRBV20-1; j_gene: TRBJ2-5; abundance: few; d_gene: .; len: 12; CDR3nt: TGCAGTGTTATCCTAGGCCAAGAGACCCAGTACTTC; CDR3aa: CSVILGQETQYF
v_gene: TRBV10-3; j_gene: TRBJ2-7; abundance: .; d_gene: TRBD2; len: 15; CDR3nt: TGTGCCATCAGGGGCACTAGCGGGAGCCCAGTCGAGCAGTACTTC; CDR3aa: CAIRGTSGSPVEQYF
v_gene: TRBV20-1; j_gene: TRBJ1-2; abundance: .; d_gene: .; len: 13; CDR3nt: TGCAGTGCTAGCGGACCCCGGGGTCTTGGCTACACCTTC; CDR3aa: CSASGPRGLGYTF
v_gene: TRBV14; j_gene: TRBJ2-7; abundance: .; d_gene: .; len: 15; CDR3nt: TGTGCCAGCAGCCAAGCCAGGGGCCAAGGTTACGAGCAGTACTTC; CDR3aa: CASSQARGQGYEQYF
v_gene: TRBV10-3; j_gene: TRBJ1-2; abundance: .; d_gene: .; len: 13; CDR3nt: TGTGCCATCAGGGACAGTGGGACTAATGGCTACACCTTC; CDR3aa: CAIRDSGTNGYTF
v_gene: TRBV6-5; j_gene: TRBJ2-5; abundance: few; d_gene: .; len: 15; CDR3nt: TGTGCCAGCAGCCCTGTTGGCATCAGTCAAGAGACCCAGTACTTC; CDR3aa: CASSPVGISQETQYF
v_gene: TRBV28; j_gene: TRBJ2-1; abundance: .; d_gene: .; len: 17; CDR3nt: TGTGCCAGCAGAACTTCCCTCCCGGGGCAGGGCTACAATGAGCAGTTCTTC; CDR3aa: CASRTSLPGQGYNEQFF
v_gene: TRBV7-2; j_gene: TRBJ2-3; abundance: few; d_gene: .; len: 15; CDR3nt: TGTGCCAGCAGCGTAATTCAGGGTACCGCAGATACGCAGTATTTT; CDR3aa: CASSVIQGTADTQYF
v_gene: TRBV12-3/TRBV12-4; j_gene: TRBJ1-2; abundance: few; d_gene: .; len: 12; CDR3nt: TGTGCCAGCAGCCCTGCAAAGTATGGCTACACCTTC; CDR3aa: CASSPAKYGYTF
v_gene: TRBV11-2; j_gene: TRBJ2-5; abundance: .; d_gene: TRBD1; len: 14; CDR3nt: TGTGCCAGCAGCGCAGGACAGGGGGTTGAGACCCAGTACTTC; CDR3aa: CASSAGQGVETQYF
v_gene: TRBV20-1; j_gene: TRBJ2-3; abundance: .; d_gene: .; len: 17; CDR3nt: TGCAGTGCTAGTGACCCCCGGACCGCGGACATCACAGATACGCAGTATTTT; CDR3aa: CSASDPRTADITDTQYF
v_gene: TRBV7-9; j_gene: TRBJ2-7; abundance: .; d_gene: TRBD2; len: 15; CDR3nt: TGTGCCAGCAGCCCCGGGACTAGCGGGAGTGACGAGCAGTACTTC; CDR3aa: CASSPGTSGSDEQYF